This TCR beta chain was retrieved from a study of read filtering for tumor transcriptome and immune sequencing. Overall study findings and caveats: The CD138-negative fraction was mixed bone marrow immune cells, not pure T cells.

From around 0.4 ug of RNA, a library with molecular barcoded alpha/delta and beta/gamma adaptors was made. Each CDR3 protein gets one entry after TCRdb re-called the reads with MiXCR. The table includes 130,000 or so distinct CDR3 sequences, over 10% detected once. Germline loops: CDR1 MNHEY, CDR2 SMNVEV (reference sequence). This CDR3 contains 15 residues. Trimming took off 7 bases at V and 0 bases at J, with 13 bases between the two ends. In this sample, this clonotype turned up many times. Its target is not known. The chain combines TRBV27 with TRBJ1-5; D is possibly TRBD1 (5 bases). Sequenced sample: a population of CD138-negative cells sorted from bone marrow. This sequence originates from a donor aged 40 or older with multiple myeloma. CDR3 residues: CASTAYQGSNQPQHF. The CDR3 region has the DNA TGTGCCAGCACAGCCTACCAGGGTAGCAATCAGCCCCAGCATTTT.